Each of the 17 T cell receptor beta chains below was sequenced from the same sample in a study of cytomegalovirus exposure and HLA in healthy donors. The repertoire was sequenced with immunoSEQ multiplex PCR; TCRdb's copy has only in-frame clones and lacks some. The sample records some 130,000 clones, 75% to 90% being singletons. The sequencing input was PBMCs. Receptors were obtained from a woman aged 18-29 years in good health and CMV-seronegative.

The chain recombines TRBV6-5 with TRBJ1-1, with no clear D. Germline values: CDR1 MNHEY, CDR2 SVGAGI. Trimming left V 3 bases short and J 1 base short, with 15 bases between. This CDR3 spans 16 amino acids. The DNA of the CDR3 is TGTGCCAGCAGTTATGCCGGCGGGCAACCGAACACTGAAGCTTTCTTT. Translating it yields CASSYAGGQPNTEAFF.

The CDR3 DNA sequence: TGTGCCAGCAGACAGGGGATTTGGGACACTGAAGCTTTCTTT. As protein: CASRQGIWDTEAFF. The rearrangement joins TRBV6-5 to TRBJ1-1, with 7 bases matching TRBD1. The CDR3 contains 14 residues. V was clipped by 6 bases and J by 3 bases; unmatched bases: 7. Germline assignment: CDR1 MNHEY and CDR2 SVGAGI.

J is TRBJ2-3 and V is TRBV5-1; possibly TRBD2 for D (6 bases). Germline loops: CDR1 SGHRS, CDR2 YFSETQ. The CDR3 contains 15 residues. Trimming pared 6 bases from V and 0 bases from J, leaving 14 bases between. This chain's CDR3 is CASKGVAVSTDTQYF. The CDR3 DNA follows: TGCGCCAGCAAGGGTGTAGCGGTTAGCACAGATACGCAGTATTTT. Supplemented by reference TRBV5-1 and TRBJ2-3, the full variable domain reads KAGVTQTPRYLIKTRGQQVTLSCSPISGHRSVSWYQQTPGQGLQFLFEYFSETQRNKGNFPGRFSGRQFSNSRSEMNVSTLELGDSALYLCASKGVAVSTDTQYFGPGTRLTVL.

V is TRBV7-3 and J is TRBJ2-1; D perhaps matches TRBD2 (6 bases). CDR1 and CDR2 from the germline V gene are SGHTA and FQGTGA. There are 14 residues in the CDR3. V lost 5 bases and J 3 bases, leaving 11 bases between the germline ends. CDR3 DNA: TGTGCCAGCAGCCGACTGGGGGGCTACAATGAGCAGTTCTTC. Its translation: CASSRLGGYNEQFF.

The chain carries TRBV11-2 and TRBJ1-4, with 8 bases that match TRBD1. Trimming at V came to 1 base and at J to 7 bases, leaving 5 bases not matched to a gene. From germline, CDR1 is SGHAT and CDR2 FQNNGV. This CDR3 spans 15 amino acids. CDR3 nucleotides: TGTGCCAGCAGCTTAGCCGGACAGGGTGTTGAAAAACTGTTTTTT. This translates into CASSLAGQGVEKLFF.

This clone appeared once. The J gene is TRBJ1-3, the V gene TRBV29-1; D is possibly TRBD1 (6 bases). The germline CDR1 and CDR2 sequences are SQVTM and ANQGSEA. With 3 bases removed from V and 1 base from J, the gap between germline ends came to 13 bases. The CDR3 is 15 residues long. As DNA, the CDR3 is TGCAGCGTTGAGATCTTACAGGGTTCTGGAAACACCATATATTTT. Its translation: CSVEILQGSGNTIYF. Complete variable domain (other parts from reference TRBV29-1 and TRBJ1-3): SAVISQKPSRDICQRGTSLTIQCQVDSQVTMMFWYRQQPGQSLTLIATANQGSEATYESGFVIDKFPISRPNLTFSTLTVSNMSPEDSSIYLCSVEILQGSGNTIYFGEGSWLTVV.

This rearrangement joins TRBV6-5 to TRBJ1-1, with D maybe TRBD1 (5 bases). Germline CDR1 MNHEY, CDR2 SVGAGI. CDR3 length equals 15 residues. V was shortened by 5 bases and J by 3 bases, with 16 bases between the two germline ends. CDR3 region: CASSLTRRGDTEAFF. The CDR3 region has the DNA TGTGCCAGCAGTCTAACGCGGCGGGGGGACACTGAAGCTTTCTTT.

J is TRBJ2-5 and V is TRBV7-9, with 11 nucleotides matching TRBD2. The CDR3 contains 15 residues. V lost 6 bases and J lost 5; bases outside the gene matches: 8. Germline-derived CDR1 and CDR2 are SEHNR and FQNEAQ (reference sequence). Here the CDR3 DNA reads TGTGCCAGCAGGACTAGCGGGGCGGTGTGGGAGACCCAGTACTTC. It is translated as CASRTSGAVWETQYF.

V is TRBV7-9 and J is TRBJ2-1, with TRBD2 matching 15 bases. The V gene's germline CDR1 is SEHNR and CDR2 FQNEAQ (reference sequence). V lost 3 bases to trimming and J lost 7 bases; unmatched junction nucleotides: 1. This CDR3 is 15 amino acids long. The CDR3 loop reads CASSFGTSGGNEQFF. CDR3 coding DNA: TGTGCCAGCAGCTTCGGGACTAGCGGGGGGAATGAGCAGTTCTTC. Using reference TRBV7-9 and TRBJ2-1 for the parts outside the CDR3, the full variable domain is DTGVSQNPRHKITKRGQNVTFRCDPISEHNRLYWYRQTLGQGPEFLTYFQNEAQLEKSRLLSDRFSAERPKGSFSTLEIQRTEQGDSAMYLCASSFGTSGGNEQFFGPGTRLTVL.

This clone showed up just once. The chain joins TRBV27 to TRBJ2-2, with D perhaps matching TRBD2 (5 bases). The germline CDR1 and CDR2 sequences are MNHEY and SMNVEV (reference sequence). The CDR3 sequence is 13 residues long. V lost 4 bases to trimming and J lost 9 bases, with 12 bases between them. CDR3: CASSSPGVRELFF. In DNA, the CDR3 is TGTGCCAGCAGTTCCCCCGGGGTTCGGGAGCTGTTTTTT.

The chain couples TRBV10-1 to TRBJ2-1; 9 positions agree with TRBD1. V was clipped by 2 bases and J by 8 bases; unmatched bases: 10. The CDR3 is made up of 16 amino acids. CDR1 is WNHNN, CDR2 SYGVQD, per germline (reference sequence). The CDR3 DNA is TGCGCCAGCAGTGAGCGGACAGGGGTGAATTGGGATGAGCAGTTCTTC. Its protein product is CASSERTGVNWDEQFF.

CDR3 amino acids: CASSQGQGDGYTF. The CDR3 nucleotides are TGTGCCAGCAGCCAGGGACAGGGTGATGGCTACACCTTC. The chain is built from TRBV6-5 and TRBJ1-2; 9 bases map to TRBD1. V dropped 6 bases and J dropped 6; count of bases not matched to a gene: 5. The germline CDR1 and CDR2 sequences are MNHEY and SVGAGI. CDR3 length: 13 residues.

CDR3 nucleotides: TGTGCCAGCAGTGGGGACAGGGGGCTGGGTCAGCCCCAGCATTTT. Protein: CASSGDRGLGQPQHF. The rearrangement links TRBV6-1 to TRBJ1-5; 12 nucleotides align to TRBD1. This CDR3 has 15 amino acids. Germline assignment: CDR1 MNHNS and CDR2 SASEGT. J was trimmed by 6 bases and V by 4 bases; bases with no gene match: 4.

CDR3 nucleotides: TGTGCCAGCAGCTACCGGACACTAAGCACAGATACGCAGTATTTT. Translated, it gives CASSYRTLSTDTQYF. This chain connects TRBV11-1 to TRBJ2-3; a weak D match, TRBD1 (5 bases). Germline V lookup: CDR1 SGHAT, CDR2 FQDESV (reference sequence). This CDR3 contains 15 residues. With 4 bases removed from V and 0 bases from J, the gap between germline ends came to 11 bases.

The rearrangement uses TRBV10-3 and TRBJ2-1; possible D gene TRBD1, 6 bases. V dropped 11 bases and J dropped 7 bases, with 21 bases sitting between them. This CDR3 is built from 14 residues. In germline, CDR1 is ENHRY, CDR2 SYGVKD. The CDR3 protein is CAARGTTGLNEQFF. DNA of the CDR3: TGTGCCGCAAGGGGGACGACAGGATTGAATGAGCAGTTCTTC.

In DNA, the CDR3 is TGTGCCAGCACCCGACTAGCGGGGGGCCTCGAGCAGTACTTC. The encoded protein is CASTRLAGGLEQYF. The rearrangement links TRBV2 to TRBJ2-7; TRBD2 agrees at 13 bases. The trim removed 7 bases at V and 6 bases at J, leaving 6 bases unmatched. This CDR3 spans 14 amino acids. CDR1 is SNHLY, CDR2 FYNNEI, per germline.

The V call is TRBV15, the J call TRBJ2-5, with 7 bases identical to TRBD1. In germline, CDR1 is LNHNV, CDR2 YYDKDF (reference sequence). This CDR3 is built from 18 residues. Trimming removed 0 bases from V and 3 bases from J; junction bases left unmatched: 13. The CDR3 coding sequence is TGTGCCACCAGCAGAGATAAAGACAGGGATTGGTCGAAAGAGACCCAGTACTTC. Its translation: CATSRDKDRDWSKETQYF.